Presented here are 24 T cell receptor beta chains from one specimen sequenced in a study of T-cell reconstitution after alpha-beta-depleted transplantation in children. Unique molecular identifiers were used in preparing the TCRbeta library. TCRdb used MiXCR to reprocess the PCR reads, holding one entry per CDR3 protein. The sample lists approximately 590,000 distinct CDR3 sequences, 8% to 11% seen once, with roughly 4% in the top ten. Sequencing used PBMCs from the stem cell graft donor, obtained from the stem cell graft. These receptors all stem from a human donor who donated a stem cell graft to a child with acute myeloid leukemia.

This clonotype was counted ten times or more. The chain employs TRBV6-1 and TRBJ2-3; TRBD2 matches 10 bases. This CDR3 is 17 amino acids long. J was trimmed by 2 bases and V by 1 base; bases with no gene match: 6. Per the germline V gene, CDR1 is MNHNS and CDR2 is SASEGT. CDR3 in amino acids: CASSEVAGGGITDTQYF. The DNA for the CDR3 is TGTGCCAGCAGTGAAGTAGCGGGAGGTGGAATCACAGATACGCAGTATTTT.

The chain links TRBV19 to TRBJ1-4, with D hard to call. The germline gives CDR1 LNHDA, CDR2 SQIVND (reference sequence). V was trimmed by 5 bases and J by 5 bases, leaving 9 bases between them. CDR3 size: 13 residues. CDR3: CASSQSQNEKLFF. CDR3 coding DNA: TGTGCCAGTAGTCAGAGTCAGAATGAAAAACTGTTTTTT.

This chain connects TRBV29-1 to TRBJ2-3; maybe TRBD2 (6 bases). The CDR3 runs to 14 residues. The V end lost 4 bases, the J end lost 6 bases, and 17 bases lay between the germline ends. Germline V CDR1 and CDR2: SQVTM, ANQGSEA. The CDR3 sequence is CSVGRDLVEDTQYF. The CDR3 nucleotides are TGCAGCGTTGGGAGGGACCTAGTCGAGGATACGCAGTATTTT.

This clonotype appeared a few times. The junction departs from the called germline gene at one end, perhaps through a read error. The chain joins TRBV5-1 to TRBJ2-3, with D uncertain. The germline gives CDR1 SGHRS, CDR2 YFSETQ. This CDR3 comprises 15 residues. The CDR3 region is CASRLESVGSDTQYF. The CDR3 nucleotides read TGCGCCAGCAGATTGGAGTCTGTTGGGTCAGATACGCAGTATTTT.

J is TRBJ2-2 and V is TRBV12-3 or TRBV12-4; no clear D. This CDR3 has 17 residues. V shed 3 bases and J shed 4 bases, with 18 bases lying between them. The CDR3: CASSFEFGPPGTGELFF. CDR3 nucleotide sequence: TGTGCCAGCAGTTTTGAGTTTGGACCCCCGGGCACCGGGGAGCTGTTTTTT.

A few counts support this clonotype. The chain uses TRBV7-9 and TRBJ2-7; the match to TRBD1 covers 9 bases. V trimming: 5 bases; J trimming: 7 bases; junction bases outside the gene matches: 6. The CDR3 has 13 residues. Germline lookup yields CDR1 SEHNR and CDR2 FQNEAQ (reference sequence). CDR3 nucleotide sequence: TGTGCCAGCAGCAGATGGACAGGGGTGGAGCAGTACTTC. Translation gives CASSRWTGVEQYF.

This chain joins TRBV20-1 and TRBJ1-5; D gene uncertain. The CDR3 spans 16 residues. V dropped 5 bases and J dropped 1 base, with 18 bases sitting between them. CDR1 is DFQATT and CDR2 is SNEGSKA in the germline V gene (reference sequence). CDR3 DNA: TGCAGTGCTCCCTGGGCCCCTACGGCGAGCAATCAGCCCCAGCATTTT. This codes for CSAPWAPTASNQPQHF.

This clonotype was seen more than once but under ten times. CDR3: CASSTGQVRYNEQFF. The CDR3 DNA reads TGTGCCAGCAGCACGGGACAGGTGCGCTACAATGAGCAGTTCTTC. V is TRBV6-2 or TRBV6-3 and J is TRBJ2-1, with 8 bases fitting TRBD1. The CDR3 has 15 residues. V was pared by 6 bases and J by 3 bases, with 7 bases of the junction left unmatched. Germline CDR1 is MNHEY and CDR2 is SVGEGT.

Many counts were recorded for this clonotype. The CDR3 loop reads CSAEGAGGYEQYF. The CDR3 DNA reads as TGCAGCGCCGAGGGCGCAGGGGGCTACGAGCAGTACTTC. The rearrangement uses TRBV29-1 and TRBJ2-7; 7 bases are shared with TRBD1. The ends lost 7 bases at V and 3 bases at J; junction bases unmatched: 9. This CDR3 is built from 13 residues. CDR1 SQVTM and CDR2 ANQGSEA come from the germline V gene.

The CDR3 DNA follows: TGTGCCAGCACCCGGGGCCAGGCGAACACCGGGGAGCTGTTTTTT. It translates to CASTRGQANTGELFF. This chain links TRBV18 with TRBJ2-2; either TRBD1 or TRBD2 may supply D (5 bases each). The germline V gene encodes CDR1 KGHSH and CDR2 LQKENI. Trimming stripped 8 bases from V and 0 bases from J, with 13 bases between. The CDR3 totals 15 residues.

This clonotype was seen a few times. The chain recombines TRBV29-1 with TRBJ2-1; TRBD1 might be the D (5 bases). The germline gives CDR1 SQVTM, CDR2 ANQGSEA. V was clipped by 7 bases and J by 8 bases, with 18 bases between them. This CDR3 comprises 13 residues. The DNA for the CDR3 is TGCAGCGCCACTTCTCAGGGCCTGGATGAGCAGTTCTTC. Translation gives CSATSQGLDEQFF.

This clonotype was counted at least ten times. CDR3 region: CASSLVGHEKLFF. CDR3 nucleotide sequence: TGTGCCAGCAGCTTAGTAGGTCATGAAAAACTGTTTTTT. V usage is TRBV7-2 and J usage is TRBJ1-4; D not resolved. This CDR3 region has 13 residues. Trimming left V 1 base short and J 6 bases short, with 6 bases between. Per germline, CDR1 SGHTA and CDR2 FQGNSA.

There are many counts of this clonotype. This chain connects TRBV18 to TRBJ2-1, with 13 bases identical to TRBD2. Losses at the gene ends were 3 bases for V and 9 bases for J; bases not matched to a gene: 5. CDR1 is KGHSH, CDR2 LQKENI, per germline. The length of the CDR3 is 15 residues. CDR3: CASSPRTSGSSEQFF. The CDR3 nucleotides are TGTGCCAGCTCACCTAGGACTAGCGGGAGTTCTGAGCAGTTCTTC.

This clonotype was seen at least ten times. The chain has TRBV6-5 and TRBJ1-5; D unclear. With 5 bases removed from V and 9 bases from J, the gap between germline ends came to 20 bases. The CDR3 consists of 15 residues. Germline assignment: CDR1 MNHEY and CDR2 SVGAGI. The CDR3 region has the DNA TGTGCCAGCAGTCCCGCGGGGTCTCTCCAAAGGCCCCAGCATTTT. Amino acids: CASSPAGSLQRPQHF.

In its sample, this clonotype was seen many times. CDR3 protein: CSAPGQQETQYF. The DNA for the CDR3 is TGCAGTGCCCCGGGACAACAAGAGACCCAGTACTTC. The gene calls are TRBV20-1 and TRBJ2-5; tentatively, D is TRBD1 (6 bases). The CDR3 has 12 amino acids. V shed 6 bases and J shed 2 bases, with 10 bases lying between them. Germline V gene data show CDR1 as DFQATT and CDR2 as SNEGSKA (reference sequence).

This clonotype came up many times. The rearrangement joins TRBV5-1 to TRBJ2-6; 7 bases are a match to TRBD1. V dropped 2 bases and J dropped 0; count of bases not matched to a gene: 5. This CDR3 has 17 residues. Germline-derived CDR1 and CDR2 are SGHRS and YFSETQ. The CDR3 sequence is CASSFQGVNSGANVLTF. CDR3 sequence (DNA): TGCGCCAGCAGCTTTCAGGGGGTGAACTCTGGGGCCAACGTCCTGACTTTC.

This clonotype has at least ten counts. No DNA is shown, since the ends of the CDR3 on it are uncertain; the CDR3 is the one TCRdb lists. The chain links TRBV12-3 or TRBV12-4 to TRBJ2-3; no DNA check was done on the table's D call, TRBD2. A total of 13 residues make up the CDR3, ends included. The CDR3 sequence: CASSSSGADTQYF.

This clonotype came up many times. CDR3 residues: CSVERTSGGDTQYF. The CDR3, as DNA: TGCAGCGTTGAAAGAACTAGCGGGGGGGATACGCAGTATTTT. The gene calls are TRBV29-1 and TRBJ2-3; 12 bases match TRBD2. V gave up 2 bases and J gave up 6 bases; unmatched junction bases: 3. Germline V lookup: CDR1 SQVTM, CDR2 ANQGSEA. This CDR3 has 14 residues.

The genes are TRBV29-1 and TRBJ2-1; TRBD2 matches at 7 bases. Germline-derived CDR1 and CDR2 are SQVTM and ANQGSEA. The CDR3 is 14 residues long. V lost 4 bases and J lost 9; bases outside the gene matches: 12. CDR3 nucleotides: TGCAGCGTTGGGGGGAGGGTCTCGGCTACTGAGCAGTTCTTC. It yields the protein CSVGGRVSATEQFF.

In its sample, this clonotype was seen many times. This rearrangement joins TRBV25-1 to TRBJ1-6; D unresolved. The V gene lost 4 bases and the J gene lost 4 bases, with 8 bases spanning the gap. The CDR3 has 14 amino acids. Germline V CDR1 and CDR2: MGHDK, SYGVNS. CDR3 protein: CASSGGIYNSPLHF. CDR3 in DNA: TGTGCCAGCAGTGGTGGGATATATAATTCACCCCTCCACTTT.

This clonotype has ten or more counts. The chain combines TRBV29-1 with TRBJ2-3; D gene unclear. V gave up 0 bases and J gave up 1 base, with 11 bases separating them. This CDR3 has 15 residues. Germline CDR1 is SQVTM and CDR2 is ANQGSEA. CDR3 nucleotide sequence: TGCAGCGTTGAAGAAGTTTTTGAGGGCACAGATACGCAGTATTTT. Translation gives CSVEEVFEGTDTQYF.

The genes are TRBV6-5 and TRBJ2-3; TRBD2 matches 8 bases. V was pared by 0 bases and J by 1 base, with 3 bases of the junction left unmatched. This CDR3 contains 16 residues. Germline V gives CDR1 MNHEY, CDR2 SVGAGI. The CDR3 DNA sequence: TGTGCCAGCAGTTACTCGACGACTAGCGGCACAGATACGCAGTATTTT. Translation gives CASSYSTTSGTDTQYF.

This chain links TRBV20-1 with TRBJ2-5, with TRBD2 identical over 10 bases. CDR3 length: 15 amino acids. J gave up 1 base and V 1 base, and 3 bases lay outside the gene matches. Looked up from germline, CDR1 is DFQATT and CDR2 is SNEGSKA (reference sequence). In DNA form, the CDR3 reads TGCAGTGCTAGAGTGGGACTAGCGTTCCAAGAGACCCAGTACTTC. Translation gives CSARVGLAFQETQYF.

The rearrangement uses TRBV10-3 and TRBJ2-1; tentatively, D is TRBD1 or TRBD2 (5 bases each). The CDR3 extends over 14 amino acids. Germline V lookup: CDR1 ENHRY, CDR2 SYGVKD. V lost 4 bases, J lost 8 bases, and 15 bases lay in between. The CDR3 loop reads CAISVGGLTDEQFF. CDR3 coding DNA: TGTGCCATCAGTGTTGGGGGTCTAACTGATGAGCAGTTCTTC.